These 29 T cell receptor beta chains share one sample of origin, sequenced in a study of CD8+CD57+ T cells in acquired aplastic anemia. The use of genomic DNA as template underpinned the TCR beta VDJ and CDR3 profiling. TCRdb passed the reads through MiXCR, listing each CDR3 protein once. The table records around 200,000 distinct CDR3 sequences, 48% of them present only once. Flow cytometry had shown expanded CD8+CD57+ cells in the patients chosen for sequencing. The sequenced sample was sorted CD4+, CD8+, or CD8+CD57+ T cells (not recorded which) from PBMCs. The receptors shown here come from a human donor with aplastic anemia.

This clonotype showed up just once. The chain's CDR3 is CASSFSPAATNEKLFF. For the CDR3, the DNA is TGTGCCAGCAGCTTTTCCCCCGCAGCTACTAATGAAAAACTGTTTTTT. The chain employs TRBV5-5 and TRBJ1-4; unclear D gene. From germline, CDR1 is SGHKS and CDR2 YYEKEE (reference sequence). V lost 2 bases to trimming and J lost 2 bases, with 13 bases between them. CDR3 length equals 16 residues.

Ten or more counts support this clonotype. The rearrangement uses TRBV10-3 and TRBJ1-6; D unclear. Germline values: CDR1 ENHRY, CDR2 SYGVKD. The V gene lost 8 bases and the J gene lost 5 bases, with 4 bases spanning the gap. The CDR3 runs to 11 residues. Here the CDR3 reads CAIGNNSPLHF. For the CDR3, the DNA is TGTGCCATCGGGAATAATTCACCCCTCCACTTT.

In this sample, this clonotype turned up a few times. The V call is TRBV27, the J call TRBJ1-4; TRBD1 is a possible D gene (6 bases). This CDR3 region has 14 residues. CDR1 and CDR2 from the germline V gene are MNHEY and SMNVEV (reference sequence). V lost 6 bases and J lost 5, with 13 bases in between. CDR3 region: CASRAEGGNEKLFF. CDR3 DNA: TGTGCCAGCAGGGCTGAGGGGGGGAATGAAAAACTGTTTTTT.

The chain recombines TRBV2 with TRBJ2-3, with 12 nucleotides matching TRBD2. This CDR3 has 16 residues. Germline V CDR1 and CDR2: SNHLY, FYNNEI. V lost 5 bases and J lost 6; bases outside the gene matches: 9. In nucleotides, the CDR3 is TGTGCCAGCAGTCTAAGCGTACTAGCGGGGGGTGATACGCAGTATTTT. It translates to CASSLSVLAGGDTQYF.

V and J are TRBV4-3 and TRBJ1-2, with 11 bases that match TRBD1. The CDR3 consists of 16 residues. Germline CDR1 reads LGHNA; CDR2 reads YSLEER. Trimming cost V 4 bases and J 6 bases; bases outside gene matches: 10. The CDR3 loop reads CASSPRTGGAGNGYTF. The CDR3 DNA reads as TGCGCCAGCAGCCCCAGGACAGGGGGCGCGGGTAATGGCTACACCTTC.

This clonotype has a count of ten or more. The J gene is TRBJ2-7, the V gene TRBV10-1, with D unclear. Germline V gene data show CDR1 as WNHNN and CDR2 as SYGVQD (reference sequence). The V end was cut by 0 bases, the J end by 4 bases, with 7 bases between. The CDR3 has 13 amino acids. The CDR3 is CASSESGSYEQYF. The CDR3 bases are TGCGCCAGCAGTGAGTCCGGCAGTTACGAGCAGTACTTC.

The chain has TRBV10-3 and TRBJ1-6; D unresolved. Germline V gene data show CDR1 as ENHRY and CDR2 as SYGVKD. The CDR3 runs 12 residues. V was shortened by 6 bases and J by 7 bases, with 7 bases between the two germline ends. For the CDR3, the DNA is TGTGCCATCAGGGCGTCAAATTCACCCCTCCACTTT. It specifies CAIRASNSPLHF.

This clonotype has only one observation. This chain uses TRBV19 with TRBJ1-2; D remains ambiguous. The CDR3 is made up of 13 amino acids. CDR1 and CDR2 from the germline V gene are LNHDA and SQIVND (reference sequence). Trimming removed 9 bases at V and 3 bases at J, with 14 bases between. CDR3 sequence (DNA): TGTGCCAGCGCGACCCAGACGGACTATGGCTACACCTTC. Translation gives CASATQTDYGYTF. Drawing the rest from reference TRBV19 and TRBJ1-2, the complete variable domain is DGGITQSPKYLFRKEGQNVTLSCEQNLNHDAMYWYRQDPGQGLRLIYYSQIVNDFQKGDIAEGYSVSREKKESFPLTVTSAQKNPTAFYLCASATQTDYGYTFGSGTRLTVV.

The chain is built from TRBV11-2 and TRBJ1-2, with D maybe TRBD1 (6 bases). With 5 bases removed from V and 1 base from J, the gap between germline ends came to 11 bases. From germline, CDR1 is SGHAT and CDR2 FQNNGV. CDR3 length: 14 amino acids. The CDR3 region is CASSRDINNYGYTF. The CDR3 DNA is TGTGCCAGCAGCCGGGACATCAATAACTATGGCTACACCTTC. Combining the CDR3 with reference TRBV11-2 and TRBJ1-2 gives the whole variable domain EAGVAQSPRYKIIEKRQSVAFWCNPISGHATLYWYQQILGQGPKLLIQFQNNGVVDDSQLPKDRFSAERLKGVDSTLKIQPAKLEDSAVYLCASSRDINNYGYTFGSGTRLTVV.

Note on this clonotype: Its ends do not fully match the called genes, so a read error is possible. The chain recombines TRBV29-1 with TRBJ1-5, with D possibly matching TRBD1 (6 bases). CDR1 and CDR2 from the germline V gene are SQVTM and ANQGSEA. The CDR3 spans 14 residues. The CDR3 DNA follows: TGCAGCGTTCGTGGAGTGGGGGACAATCAGCCCCCGCATTTT. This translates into CSVRGVGDNQPPHF.

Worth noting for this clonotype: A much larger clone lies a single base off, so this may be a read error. CDR3 nucleotides: TGTGCCAGCAGTGAGGGGGGCAGGGCGTACACTGAAGCTTTCTTT. This translates into CASSEGGRAYTEAFF. The rearrangement links TRBV10-3 to TRBJ1-1; a weak D match, TRBD1 (6 bases). Germline assignment: CDR1 ENHRY and CDR2 SYGVKD. This CDR3 is built from 15 residues.

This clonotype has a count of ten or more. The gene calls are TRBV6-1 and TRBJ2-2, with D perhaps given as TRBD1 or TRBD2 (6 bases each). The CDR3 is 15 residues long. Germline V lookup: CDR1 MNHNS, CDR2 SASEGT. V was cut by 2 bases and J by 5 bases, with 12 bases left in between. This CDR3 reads CASSELGAGTGELFF. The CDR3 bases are TGTGCCAGCAGTGAACTGGGGGCGGGGACCGGGGAGCTGTTTTTT.

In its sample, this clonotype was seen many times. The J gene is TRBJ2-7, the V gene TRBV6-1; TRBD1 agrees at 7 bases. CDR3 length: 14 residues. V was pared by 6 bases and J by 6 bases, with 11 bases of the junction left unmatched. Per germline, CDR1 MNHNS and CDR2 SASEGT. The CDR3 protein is CASRTGTEVAEQYF. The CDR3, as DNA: TGTGCCAGCAGGACCGGGACAGAGGTGGCCGAGCAGTACTTC.

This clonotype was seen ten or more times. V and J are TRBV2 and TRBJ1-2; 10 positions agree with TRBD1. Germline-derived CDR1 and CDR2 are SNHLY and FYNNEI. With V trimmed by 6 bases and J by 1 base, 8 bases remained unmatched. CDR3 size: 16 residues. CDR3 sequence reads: CASSLNWDRGNYGYTF. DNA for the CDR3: TGTGCCAGCAGCTTGAATTGGGACAGGGGTAACTATGGCTACACCTTC.

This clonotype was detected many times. The CDR3 is CASSSSGTGGPQGQPQHF. CDR3 nucleotides: TGTGCCAGCAGTTCATCCGGGACAGGGGGGCCTCAGGGTCAGCCCCAGCATTTT. The chain employs TRBV2 and TRBJ1-5, with TRBD1 identical over 11 bases. The trim removed 5 bases at V and 6 bases at J, leaving 15 bases unmatched. This CDR3 spans 18 amino acids. Germline loops: CDR1 SNHLY, CDR2 FYNNEI.

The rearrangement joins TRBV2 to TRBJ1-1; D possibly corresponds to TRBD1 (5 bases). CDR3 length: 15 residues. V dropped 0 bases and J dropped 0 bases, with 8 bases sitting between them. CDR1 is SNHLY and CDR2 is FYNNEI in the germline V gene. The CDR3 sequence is CASSEAQAMNTEAFF. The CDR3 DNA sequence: TGTGCCAGCAGTGAAGCACAGGCCATGAACACTGAAGCTTTCTTT.

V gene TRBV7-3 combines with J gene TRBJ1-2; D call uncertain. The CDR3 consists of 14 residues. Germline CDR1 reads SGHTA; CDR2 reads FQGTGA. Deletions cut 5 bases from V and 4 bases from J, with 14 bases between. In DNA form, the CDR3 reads TGTGCCAGCAGCGAGGGCCTACTGATCTATGGCTACACCTTC. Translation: CASSEGLLIYGYTF.

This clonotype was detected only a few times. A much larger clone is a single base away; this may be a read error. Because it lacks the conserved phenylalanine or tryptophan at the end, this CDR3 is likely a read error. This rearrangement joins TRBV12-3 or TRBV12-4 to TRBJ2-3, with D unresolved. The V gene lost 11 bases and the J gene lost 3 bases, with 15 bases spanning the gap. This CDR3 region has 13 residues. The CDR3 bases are TGTGCCTCCAGTCCCTTTGCTACAGATACGCAGTATTCT. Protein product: CASSPFATDTQYS.

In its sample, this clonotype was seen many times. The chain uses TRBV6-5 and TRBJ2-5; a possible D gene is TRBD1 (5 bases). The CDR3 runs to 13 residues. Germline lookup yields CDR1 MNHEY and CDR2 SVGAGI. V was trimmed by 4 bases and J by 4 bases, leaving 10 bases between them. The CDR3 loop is CASSFGRAETQYF. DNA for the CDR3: TGTGCCAGCAGTTTTGGCAGGGCAGAGACCCAGTACTTC.

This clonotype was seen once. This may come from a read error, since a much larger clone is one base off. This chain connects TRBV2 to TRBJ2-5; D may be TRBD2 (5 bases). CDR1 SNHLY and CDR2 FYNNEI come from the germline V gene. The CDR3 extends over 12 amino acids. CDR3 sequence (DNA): TGTGCCGGCAGTTATAGCGTAGAGACCCAGTACTTC. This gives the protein CAGSYSVETQYF.

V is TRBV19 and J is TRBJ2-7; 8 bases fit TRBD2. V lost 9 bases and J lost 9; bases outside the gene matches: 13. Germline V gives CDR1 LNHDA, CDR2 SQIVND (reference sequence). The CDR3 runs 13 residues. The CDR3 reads CASIYAGGPGQYF. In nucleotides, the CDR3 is TGTGCCAGCATCTATGCGGGGGGCCCCGGGCAGTACTTC.

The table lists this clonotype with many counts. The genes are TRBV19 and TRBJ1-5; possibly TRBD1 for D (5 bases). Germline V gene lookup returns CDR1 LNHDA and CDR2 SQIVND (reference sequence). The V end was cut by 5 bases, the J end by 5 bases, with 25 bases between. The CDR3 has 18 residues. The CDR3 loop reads CASSLKWGKLPFYQPQHF. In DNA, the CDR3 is TGTGCCAGTAGTCTCAAGTGGGGGAAGCTACCGTTTTATCAGCCCCAGCATTTT.

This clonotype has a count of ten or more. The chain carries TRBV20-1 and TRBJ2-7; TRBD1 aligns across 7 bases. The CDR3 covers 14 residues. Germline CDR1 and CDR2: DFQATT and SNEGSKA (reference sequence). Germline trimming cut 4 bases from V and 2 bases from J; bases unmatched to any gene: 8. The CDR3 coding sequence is TGCAGTGCTACCACAGGGGCCCTACCCTACGAGCAGTACTTC. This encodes CSATTGALPYEQYF.

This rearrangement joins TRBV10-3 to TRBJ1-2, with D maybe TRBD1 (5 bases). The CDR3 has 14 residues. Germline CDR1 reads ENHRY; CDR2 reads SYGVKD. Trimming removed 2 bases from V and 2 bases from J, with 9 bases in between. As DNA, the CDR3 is TGTGCCATCAGTGAGGTAAACAGGAACTATGGCTACACCTTC. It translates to CAISEVNRNYGYTF.

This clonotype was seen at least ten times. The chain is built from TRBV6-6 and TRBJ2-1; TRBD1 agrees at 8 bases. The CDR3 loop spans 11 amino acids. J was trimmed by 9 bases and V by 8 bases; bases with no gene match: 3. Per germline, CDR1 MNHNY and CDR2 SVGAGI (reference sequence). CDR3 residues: CASAGGGEQFF. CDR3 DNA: TGTGCCAGCGCAGGGGGCGGTGAGCAGTTCTTC.

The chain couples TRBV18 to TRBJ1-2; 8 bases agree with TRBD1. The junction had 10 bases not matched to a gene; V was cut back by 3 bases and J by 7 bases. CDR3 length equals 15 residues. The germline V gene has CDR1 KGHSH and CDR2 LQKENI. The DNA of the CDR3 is TGTGCCAGCTCACCCGACGATACAGGGGGATTTGGCTACACCTTC. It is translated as CASSPDDTGGFGYTF.

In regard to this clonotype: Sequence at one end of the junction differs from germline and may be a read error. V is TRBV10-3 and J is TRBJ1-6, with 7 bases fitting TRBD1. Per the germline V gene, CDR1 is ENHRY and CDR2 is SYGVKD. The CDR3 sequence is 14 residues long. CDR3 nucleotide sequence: TGTGCCAGCAGTTACAGGGGTGGGGGATCACCCCTCCACTTT. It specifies CASSYRGGGSPLHF.

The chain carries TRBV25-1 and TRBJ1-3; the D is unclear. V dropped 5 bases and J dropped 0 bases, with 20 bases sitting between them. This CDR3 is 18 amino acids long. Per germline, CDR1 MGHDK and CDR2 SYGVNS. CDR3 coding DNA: TGTGCCAGCAGTATGTGGGCCACCGGTACCCACTCTGGAAACACCATATATTTT. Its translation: CASSMWATGTHSGNTIYF.

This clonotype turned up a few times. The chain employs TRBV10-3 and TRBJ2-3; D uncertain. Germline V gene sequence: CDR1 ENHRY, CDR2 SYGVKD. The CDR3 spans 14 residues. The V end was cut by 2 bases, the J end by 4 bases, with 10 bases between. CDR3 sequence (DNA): TGTGCCATCAGTGAGCCCGCGACCGCAGATACGCAGTATTTT. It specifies CAISEPATADTQYF.